Listed here are 26 T cell receptor beta chains from one sample, sequenced in a study of blood T cell repertoires in COVID-19. The repertoire was sequenced with immunoSEQ multiplex PCR; TCRdb's copy has only in-frame clones and lacks some. This table has 130,000 to 150,000 clones, roughly 88% appearing once. The specimen sequenced was peripheral blood. These receptors came from a woman between 45 and 60 years old in a cohort sampled during active or convalescent COVID-19.

The chain recombines TRBV18 with TRBJ1-5, with D possibly being TRBD1 (5 bases). CDR1 and CDR2 from the germline V gene are KGHSH and LQKENI. Trimming stripped 4 bases from V and 1 base from J, with 8 bases between. The length of the CDR3 is 14 residues. CDR3 DNA sequence: TGTGCCAGCTCACAGAGACAGAGCAATCAGCCCCAGCATTTT. Translated, it gives CASSQRQSNQPQHF.

This sequence joins TRBV11-3 and TRBJ1-1, with TRBD1 as a possible D gene (6 bases). Trimming shortened V by 8 bases and J by 1 base, and 14 bases separated the two germline ends. This CDR3 has 14 amino acids. Germline loops: CDR1 SGHNT, CDR2 YENEEA. CDR3 amino acids: CASEHTGTNTEAFF. For the CDR3, the DNA is TGTGCCAGCGAACACACAGGGACGAACACTGAAGCTTTCTTT.

The rearrangement links TRBV4-1 to TRBJ1-1; D remains ambiguous. V gave up 2 bases and J gave up 0 bases, with 10 bases separating them. This CDR3 is 15 amino acids long. The germline gives CDR1 MGHRA, CDR2 YSYEKL. This CDR3 is CASSQISSMNTEAFF. The CDR3 DNA sequence: TGCGCCAGCAGCCAAATCTCTTCTATGAACACTGAAGCTTTCTTT.

V and J are TRBV4-1 and TRBJ2-7; 11 positions agree with TRBD2. Germline values: CDR1 MGHRA, CDR2 YSYEKL. The CDR3 runs 18 residues. Trimming cost V 0 bases and J 4 bases; bases outside gene matches: 11. The CDR3 coding sequence is TGCGCCAGCAGCCAAGAAGGTTGGGAGACTAGCGGGGTTTACGAGCAGTACTTC. Its translation is CASSQEGWETSGVYEQYF.

The chain carries TRBV2 and TRBJ1-1; 8 bases are shared with TRBD1. Germline V gene data show CDR1 as SNHLY and CDR2 as FYNNEI. V shed 5 bases and J 0 bases; nucleotides not matched to a gene: 8. This CDR3 has 16 residues. CDR3 coding DNA: TGTGCCAGCAGTAGGGACGGGACAGGTATGAACACTGAAGCTTTCTTT. Its protein is CASSRDGTGMNTEAFF.

The chain joins TRBV10-3 to TRBJ1-2; D might be TRBD1 (6 bases). The V end was cut by 3 bases, the J end by 7 bases, with 15 bases between. The CDR3 covers 14 residues. CDR1 ENHRY and CDR2 SYGVKD come from the germline V gene. The CDR3 sequence is CAISDRGQSIGYTF. The CDR3 DNA follows: TGTGCCATCAGTGACAGGGGTCAGAGCATTGGCTACACCTTC.

Comment on this clone: The sample holds other DNA sequences that translate to the same CDR3. The J gene is TRBJ2-3, the V gene TRBV19; unclear D gene. The CDR3 is made up of 12 amino acids. CDR1 and CDR2 (germline): LNHDA, SQIVND (reference sequence). V was clipped by 5 bases and J by 0 bases, with 3 bases between them. This CDR3 is CASSLSTDTQYF. The CDR3 DNA sequence: TGTGCCAGTAGTCTTAGCACAGATACGCAGTATTTT.

This clone appeared once. CDR3 sequence: CASSPGVGGKNIQYF. CDR3 nucleotide sequence: TGTGCCAGCAGCCCGGGCGTCGGGGGCAAAAACATTCAGTACTTC. This chain joins TRBV7-2 and TRBJ2-4, with D possibly matching TRBD2 (6 bases). The germline gives CDR1 SGHTA, CDR2 FQGNSA. There are 15 residues in the CDR3. V was pared by 5 bases and J by 3 bases, with 14 bases between.

The chain employs TRBV9 and TRBJ2-7; 7 bases are a match to TRBD2. This CDR3 is built from 15 residues. After removal of 3 bases from V and 7 bases from J, the junction contained 13 bases not matched to a gene. Germline CDR1 and CDR2: SGDLS and YYNGEE. Written as DNA, the CDR3 is TGTGCCAGCAGCGCAACCTTAAGCGGGGTTGGAGAGCAGTACTTC. Its protein is CASSATLSGVGEQYF. The variable domain in full, completed from reference TRBV9 and TRBJ2-7, reads DSGVTQTPKHLITATGQRVTLRCSPRSGDLSVYWYQQSLDQGLQFLIQYYNGEERAKGNILERFSAQQFPDLHSELNLSSLELGDSALYFCASSATLSGVGEQYFGPGTRLTVT.

This clone was picked up one time. V gene TRBV19 combines with J gene TRBJ1-1; 7 bases map to TRBD1. This CDR3 region has 11 residues. Germline CDR1 reads LNHDA; CDR2 reads SQIVND (reference sequence). The V and J ends lost 9 bases and 4 bases, in that order; junction bases with no gene match: 2. CDR3 residues: CASTGATEAFF. Written as DNA, the CDR3 is TGTGCCAGCACAGGGGCCACTGAAGCTTTCTTT.

The chain's CDR3 is CASSGQGPQHF. The CDR3, as DNA: TGTGCCAGCAGCGGGCAGGGGCCCCAGCATTTT. The chain joins TRBV2 to TRBJ1-5; a weak D match, TRBD1 (5 bases). V was clipped by 6 bases and J by 9 bases, with 9 bases between them. CDR1 and CDR2 (germline): SNHLY, FYNNEI. This CDR3 has 11 residues.

The chain uses TRBV2 and TRBJ1-6; 7 bases map to TRBD1. The CDR3 has 16 amino acids. V lost 8 bases, J lost 6 bases, and 13 bases stayed unmatched. CDR1 is SNHLY, CDR2 FYNNEI, per germline. The CDR3 protein is CASLEGVGTVNSPLHF. Written as DNA, the CDR3 is TGTGCCAGCCTCGAAGGAGTCGGGACAGTTAATTCACCCCTCCACTTT. Combining the CDR3 with reference TRBV2 and TRBJ1-6 gives the whole variable domain EPEVTQTPSHQVTQMGQEVILRCVPISNHLYFYWYRQILGQKVEFLVSFYNNEISEKSEIFDDQFSVERPDGSNFTLKIRSTKLEDSAMYFCASLEGVGTVNSPLHFGNGTRLTVT.

The chain links TRBV5-6 to TRBJ2-5, with TRBD1 matching 11 bases. This CDR3 is built from 16 residues. The V gene end was trimmed by 4 bases and the J gene end by 5 bases; junction bases not matched to a gene: 10. The germline gives CDR1 SGHDT, CDR2 YYEEEE. CDR3 in amino acids: CASSKAGQGARETQYF. Written as DNA, the CDR3 is TGTGCCAGCAGCAAGGCTGGACAGGGGGCAAGGGAGACCCAGTACTTC.

The chain is built from TRBV4-1 and TRBJ2-3; 12 positions match TRBD2. The junction had 4 bases not matched to a gene; V was cut back by 1 base and J by 5 bases. The CDR3 contains 16 residues. Germline V gene data show CDR1 as MGHRA and CDR2 as YSYEKL. The CDR3 reads CASSQGLAGAGDTQYF. CDR3 nucleotide sequence: TGCGCCAGCAGCCAAGGACTAGCGGGGGCGGGAGATACGCAGTATTTT.

V and J are TRBV30 and TRBJ1-6; D gene unclear. Germline CDR1 and CDR2: GTSNPN and SVGIG (reference sequence). The CDR3 runs 15 residues. V shed 3 bases and J shed 5 bases, with 14 bases lying between them. The CDR3 DNA is TGTGCCTGGAGAGGAGTTGGGTCAGATAATTCACCCCTCCACTTT. Translating gives CAWRGVGSDNSPLHF.

V usage is TRBV10-3 and J usage is TRBJ1-3; perhaps TRBD1 as D (5 bases). Trimming stripped 4 bases from V and 7 bases from J, with 8 bases between. This CDR3 spans 12 amino acids. In germline, CDR1 is ENHRY, CDR2 SYGVKD. This chain's CDR3 is CAISAGGNTIYF. The CDR3 DNA sequence: TGTGCCATCAGTGCGGGGGGTAACACCATATATTTT.

The chain recombines TRBV18 with TRBJ2-2; D not resolved. The CDR3 length is 14 residues. V lost 1 base and J 6 bases, leaving 9 bases between the germline ends. The germline V gene has CDR1 KGHSH and CDR2 LQKENI. CDR3 sequence (DNA): TGTGCCAGCTCACCACGGCAGGTACCCGGGGAGCTGTTTTTT. Translation: CASSPRQVPGELFF.

In the case of this clone: Relative to the germline gene, one junction end is altered; a read error may explain this. The chain couples TRBV27 to TRBJ2-4, with TRBD2 matching over 7 bases. Germline V gene data show CDR1 as MNHEY and CDR2 as SMNVEV (reference sequence). The CDR3 runs 9 residues. CDR3 sequence reads: CASRETSNF. The CDR3 DNA reads as TGTGCCAGCAGAGAGACTAGCAACTTC.

The rearrangement joins TRBV7-2 to TRBJ1-1; weak D call: TRBD1 (5 bases). The CDR3 is 12 amino acids. Germline V gives CDR1 SGHTA, CDR2 FQGNSA. V was cut by 3 bases and J by 4 bases, with 6 bases left in between. The CDR3 DNA sequence: TGTGCCAGCAGCTTCGACAGCACTGAAGCTTTCTTT. Translated: CASSFDSTEAFF.

The V and J genes are TRBV30 and TRBJ2-7, with 8 bases matching TRBD1. The J segment lost 3 bases and the V segment lost 0 bases, leaving 4 bases of the junction unmatched. In germline, CDR1 is GTSNPN, CDR2 SVGIG (reference sequence). This CDR3 has 14 residues. The chain's CDR3 is CAWSVPGGRYEQYF. The DNA of the CDR3 is TGTGCCTGGAGTGTACCAGGGGGCCGCTACGAGCAGTACTTC.

V is TRBV6-5 and J is TRBJ2-7, with TRBD1 matching over 10 bases. The junction had 4 bases not matched to a gene; V was cut back by 6 bases and J by 5 bases. This CDR3 spans 13 amino acids. Germline CDR1 is MNHEY and CDR2 is SVGAGI. As DNA, the CDR3 is TGTGCCAGCAGGCGGGACAGGGGTCACGAGCAGTACTTC. Its translation is CASRRDRGHEQYF.

The rearrangement uses TRBV19 and TRBJ1-6; 9 bases align to TRBD1. The V and J ends lost 3 bases and 11 bases, in that order; junction bases with no gene match: 5. The CDR3 loop spans 14 amino acids. Germline V gives CDR1 LNHDA, CDR2 SQIVND (reference sequence). CDR3 DNA sequence: TGTGCCAGTAGTATCGGGACAGGGAGACCACCCCTCCACTTT. Its protein is CASSIGTGRPPLHF.

The rearrangement uses TRBV6-5 and TRBJ1-4, with a tentative D call TRBD1 (5 bases). Per germline, CDR1 MNHEY and CDR2 SVGAGI. This CDR3 has 13 amino acids. The V end was cut by 4 bases, the J end by 8 bases, with 11 bases between. The CDR3 protein is CASSSGTGEKLFF. In DNA, the CDR3 is TGTGCCAGCAGTTCCGGGACTGGAGAAAAACTGTTTTTT.

This clone appeared a few times. The chain uses TRBV2 and TRBJ1-1; a possible D gene is TRBD1 (5 bases). The CDR3 extends over 16 amino acids. Germline V lookup: CDR1 SNHLY, CDR2 FYNNEI. Trimming removed 2 bases from V and 1 base from J, with 14 bases in between. As DNA, the CDR3 is TGTGCCAGCAGTGAATTGCAGGGCGCCCCGAACACTGAAGCTTTCTTT. This codes for CASSELQGAPNTEAFF.

This clone was observed a single time. This chain links TRBV7-9 with TRBJ1-2, with 8 nucleotides matching TRBD1. Germline loops: CDR1 SEHNR, CDR2 FQNEAQ (reference sequence). J was trimmed by 1 base and V by 4 bases; bases with no gene match: 5. This CDR3 contains 15 residues. The chain's CDR3 is CASSWGDRSNYGYTF. The CDR3 DNA sequence: TGTGCCAGCAGCTGGGGGGACAGGAGTAACTATGGCTACACCTTC.

V and J are TRBV3-1 (or the pseudogene TRBV3-2) and TRBJ1-3; D is unclear. The CDR3 is 15 residues long. With 0 bases removed from V and 3 bases from J, the gap between germline ends came to 9 bases. Germline CDR1 is LGHDT and CDR2 is YNNKEL (reference sequence). The CDR3: CASSQDWGGGNTIYF. The CDR3 DNA reads TGTGCCAGCAGCCAAGACTGGGGAGGTGGAAACACCATATATTTT.